A selection of T cell receptor beta chains follows, all from one sample in a study of response to subunit inactivated influenza vaccine. TCRdb analysed the RT-PCR reads with MiXCR anew, one entry per CDR3 protein. This sample has under 200,000 distinct CDR3 sequences; around 10% occur once, and the top ten carry about a third. Specimen: CD8+ T cells sorted from PBMCs, collected roughly 24 months after vaccination. Source of these receptors: a man aged 50 to 69 who received an inactivated influenza vaccine. The CDR3 runs from the conserved cysteine through the conserved F or W. The D gene is left open where the match is weak. The listing skips clone size in some rows; elsewhere it reads once, few, many or a size class.

clone size	D gene	J gene	V gene	CDR3 protein	CDR3 DNA
.	.	TRBJ2-1	TRBV25-1	CASSALYEQFF	TGTGCCAGCAGCGCCCTTTATGAGCAGTTCTTC
many	.	TRBJ1-6	TRBV30	CAWSWDVGGGSPLHF	TGTGCCTGGAGCTGGGACGTCGGGGGTGGTTCACCCCTCCACTTT
many	.	TRBJ2-2	TRBV5-1	CASSLRGDTGELFF	TGCGCCAGCAGCTTGAGAGGGGACACCGGGGAGCTGTTTTTT
many	TRBD1	TRBJ2-7	TRBV6-1	CASSSTGTGEVGYEQYF	TGTGCCAGCAGTAGCACCGGGACAGGGGAAGTAGGCTACGAGCAGTACTTC
few	TRBD2	TRBJ2-5	TRBV7-8	CASSLSAGALQETQYF	TGTGCCAGCAGCTTATCAGCGGGAGCCCTCCAAGAGACCCAGTACTTC
many	TRBD1	TRBJ2-7	TRBV2	CASSDRASYEQYF	TGTGCCAGCAGCGACAGGGCCTCCTACGAGCAGTACTTC
few	.	TRBJ1-2	TRBV7-9	CASSLVPTAYGYTF	TGTGCCAGCAGCTTAGTCCCGACTGCCTATGGCTACACCTTC
few	TRBD2	TRBJ2-1	TRBV9	CASRGAGGTPEQFF	TGTGCCAGCAGGGGAGCGGGAGGGACGCCTGAGCAGTTCTTC
many	.	TRBJ2-3	TRBV13	CASSLTSTDTQYF	TGTGCCAGCAGCTTAACTAGCACAGATACGCAGTATTTT
.	TRBD2	TRBJ2-5	TRBV7-2	CASSPGYLAGIQETQYF	TGTGCCAGCAGCCCGGGTTATCTAGCGGGGATCCAAGAGACCCAGTACTTC
few	TRBD2	TRBJ2-7	TRBV5-6	CASSFLSGSRGEQYF	TGTGCCAGCAGCTTTCTTAGCGGGAGTCGCGGCGAGCAGTACTTC
few	TRBD1	TRBJ2-3	TRBV6-1	CASRRDRGSTDTQYF	TGTGCCAGCAGGAGGGACAGGGGAAGCACAGATACGCAGTATTTT
.	.	TRBJ2-1	TRBV6-6	CASTEPPPLFF	TGTGCCAGCACGGAGCCGCCCCCGCTGTTCTTC
few	.	TRBJ2-3	TRBV7-9	CASLSWADTQYF	TGTGCCAGCCTCTCCTGGGCAGATACGCAGTATTTT
few	.	TRBJ2-2	TRBV27	CASSLMAGQGAGELFF	TGTGCCAGCAGTTTAATGGCGGGGCAGGGGGCCGGGGAGCTGTTTTTT
few	.	TRBJ2-1	TRBV5-1	CASSLAVQGKSEQFF	TGCGCCAGCAGCTTGGCCGTACAGGGAAAAAGTGAGCAGTTCTTC
.	TRBD2	TRBJ2-1	TRBV20-1	CCARDKLRGGAYEQFF	TGCTGTGCTAGAGACAAGCTACGCGGGGGGGCCTATGAGCAGTTCTTC
.	TRBD2	TRBJ2-7	TRBV20-1	CSATLLAGEEQYF	TGCAGTGCTACCCTACTAGCGGGAGAAGAGCAGTACTTC
.	.	TRBJ2-7	TRBV27	CASSLSRQDHEQYF	TGTGCCAGCTCACTCTCAAGACAGGACCACGAGCAGTACTTC
many	TRBD2	TRBJ2-1	TRBV6-2/TRBV6-3	CASSYSASGRANEQFF	TGTGCCAGCAGTTACTCGGCTAGCGGGAGGGCTAATGAGCAGTTCTTC
few	.	TRBJ2-3	TRBV14	CASSQDIGIGDTQYF	TGTGCCAGCAGCCAAGATATCGGGATAGGTGATACGCAGTATTTT
.	.	TRBJ2-2	TRBV29-1	CSVEDSGELFF	TGCAGCGTAGAGGACAGTGGGGAGCTGTTTTTT
.	TRBD1	TRBJ1-6	TRBV6-5	CASSWGQGTYNSPLHF	TGTGCCAGCAGTTGGGGACAGGGTACCTATAATTCACCCCTCCACTTT
few	.	TRBJ1-4	TRBV4-3	CASSQDGPRTNEKLFF	TGCGCCAGCAGCCAAGATGGACCCCGGACTAATGAAAAACTGTTTTTT
few	.	TRBJ2-3	TRBV7-3	CASSSQGFTSTDTQYF	TGTGCCAGCAGCAGTCAGGGGTTCACTAGCACAGATACGCAGTATTTT
many	TRBD2	TRBJ2-3	TRBV4-3	CASSQERGSGADTQYF	TGCGCCAGCAGCCAAGAAAGAGGTAGCGGGGCAGATACGCAGTATTTT
.	TRBD2	TRBJ2-1	TRBV20-1	CSASYPAGGLLSSYNEQFF	TGCAGTGCTAGCTACCCAGCGGGGGGTCTCCTTAGCTCCTACAATGAGCAGTTCTTC
few	TRBD1	TRBJ1-2	TRBV12-3/TRBV12-4	CASSETGQGYGYTF	TGTGCCAGCAGTGAAACCGGACAGGGCTATGGCTACACCTTC
.	TRBD1	TRBJ2-7	TRBV9	CASSVGTGFSYEQYF	TGTGCCAGCAGCGTCGGGACAGGGTTTTCCTACGAGCAGTACTTC
.	.	TRBJ2-1	TRBV7-6	CASSARQDSVKQFF	TGTGCCAGCAGCGCACGACAGGATTCAGTCAAGCAGTTCTTC
few	.	TRBJ2-1	TRBV11-2	CASSLGLTGFGEQFF	TGTGCCAGCAGCTTAGGGCTAACAGGGTTCGGGGAGCAGTTCTTC
few	TRBD2	TRBJ2-3	TRBV7-2	CASSLEGLAADTQYF	TGTGCCAGCAGCTTAGAAGGCCTAGCGGCAGATACGCAGTATTTT
many	.	TRBJ1-2	TRBV24-1	CATSVGRAYGYTF	TGTGCCACCAGTGTCGGCAGGGCCTATGGCTACACCTTC
few	.	TRBJ1-2	TRBV6-5	CASSYSGPWDYGYTF	TGTGCCAGCAGTTACTCAGGCCCTTGGGACTATGGCTACACCTTC
.	.	TRBJ2-7	TRBV4-1	CASSQVFGGGTVYEQYF	TGCGCCAGCAGCCAAGTCTTTGGGGGCGGTACGGTCTACGAGCAGTACTTC
few	TRBD1	TRBJ2-3	TRBV5-1	CASSLEGATDTQYF	TGCGCCAGCAGCTTGGAGGGGGCGACAGATACGCAGTATTTT
few	.	TRBJ1-5	TRBV6-5	CASSYSSGVYSNQPQHF	TGTGCCAGCAGTTACTCATCGGGGGTTTATAGCAATCAGCCCCAGCATTTT
few	.	TRBJ2-3	TRBV28	CASSRAPGQTDTQYF	TGTGCCAGCAGTCGAGCCCCGGGACAAACAGATACGCAGTATTTT
few	TRBD2	TRBJ2-7	TRBV7-9	CASSWTSGPYEQYF	TGTGCCAGCAGCTGGACTAGCGGGCCCTACGAGCAGTACTTC
few	.	TRBJ1-2	TRBV10-2	CASSVGQFYGYTF	TGCGCCAGCAGTGTTGGCCAGTTCTATGGCTACACCTTC
.	.	TRBJ2-1	TRBV5-1	CASSLDLGHLLHNEQFF	TGCGCCAGCAGCTTAGACCTGGGACACCTTCTCCACAATGAGCAGTTCTTC
.	TRBD2	TRBJ2-1	TRBV2	CASSVSAGGYNEQVF	TGTGCCAGCAGTGTTTCAGCGGGGGGCTACAATGAGCAGGTCTTC
few	.	TRBJ2-2	TRBV29-1	CSVEDRYRGNTGELFF	TGCAGCGTTGAAGATCGCTACAGAGGTAACACCGGGGAGCTGTTTTTT
.	TRBD2	TRBJ2-1	TRBV6-5	CASSYGSGADSSYNEQFF	TGTGCCAGCAGTTACGGTAGCGGGGCAGATAGCTCCTACAATGAGCAGTTCTTC
.	TRBD1	TRBJ2-1	TRBV10-3	CAISESSEQGIYNEQFF	TGTGCCATCAGTGAGTCGAGTGAACAGGGGATCTACAATGAGCAGTTCTTC
many	TRBD2	TRBJ2-5	TRBV10-3	CAISDNLRTSGSAETQYF	TGTGCCATCAGTGACAATTTGAGGACTAGCGGGAGTGCGGAGACCCAGTACTTC
.	TRBD2	TRBJ2-1	TRBV20-1	CSASKTSGGADEQFF	TGCAGTGCTAGCAAGACTAGCGGGGGGGCGGACGAGCAGTTCTTC
many	.	TRBJ2-2	TRBV6-1	CASSALGETGELFF	TGTGCCAGCAGTGCGCTTGGGGAGACCGGGGAGCTGTTTTTT
many	.	TRBJ2-1	TRBV24-1	CATSDSDLMRFF	TGTGCCACCAGTGATTCGGACCTCATGAGGTTCTTC
.	.	TRBJ1-6	TRBV2	CASSEQVIGHGYSPLHF	TGTGCCAGCAGTGAACAAGTAATAGGGCATGGTTATTCACCCCTCCACTTT
.	.	TRBJ1-5	TRBV28	CASRVLIGDRPNQPQHF	TGTGCCAGCAGGGTTCTAATAGGAGACCGCCCCAATCAGCCCCAGCATTTT